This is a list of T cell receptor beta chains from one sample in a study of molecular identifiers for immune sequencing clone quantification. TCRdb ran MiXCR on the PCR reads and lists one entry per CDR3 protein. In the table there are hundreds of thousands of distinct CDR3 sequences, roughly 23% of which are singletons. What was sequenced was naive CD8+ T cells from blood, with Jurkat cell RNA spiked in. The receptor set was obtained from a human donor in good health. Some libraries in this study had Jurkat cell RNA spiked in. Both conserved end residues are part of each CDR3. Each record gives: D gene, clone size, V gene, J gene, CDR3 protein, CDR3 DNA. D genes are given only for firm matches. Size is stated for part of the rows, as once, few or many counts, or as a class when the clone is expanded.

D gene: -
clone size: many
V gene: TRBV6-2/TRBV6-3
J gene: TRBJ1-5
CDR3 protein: CASSYPAGGGNQPQHF
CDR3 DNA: TGTGCCAGCAGTTATCCGGCAGGCGGGGGGAATCAGCCCCAGCATTTT

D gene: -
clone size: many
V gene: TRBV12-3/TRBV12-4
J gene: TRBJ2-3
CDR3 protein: CASSQSSLGHPWRTDTQYF
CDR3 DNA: TGTGCCAGCAGTCAATCTAGCCTAGGACACCCCTGGCGCACAGATACGCAGTATTTT

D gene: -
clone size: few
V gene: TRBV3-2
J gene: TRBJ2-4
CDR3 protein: CASSQDPQQKLAKNIQYF
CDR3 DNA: TGTGCCAGCAGCCAAGATCCTCAACAGAAACTAGCCAAAAACATTCAGTACTTC

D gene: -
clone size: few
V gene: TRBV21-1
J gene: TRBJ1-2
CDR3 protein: CASSSSYNYGYTF
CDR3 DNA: TGTGCCAGCAGCTCCAGCTATAACTATGGCTACACCTTC

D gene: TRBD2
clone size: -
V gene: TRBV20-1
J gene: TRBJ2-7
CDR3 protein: CCAKGLAASSYEQYF
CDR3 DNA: TGCTGTGCTAAGGGACTAGCTGCTAGCTCCTACGAGCAGTACTTC

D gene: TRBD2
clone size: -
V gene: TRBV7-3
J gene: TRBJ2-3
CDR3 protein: CASSLIGFSGRLFTDTQYF
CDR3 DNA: TGTGCCAGCAGCTTAATTGGTTTTAGCGGGAGATTGTTCACAGATACGCAGTATTTT

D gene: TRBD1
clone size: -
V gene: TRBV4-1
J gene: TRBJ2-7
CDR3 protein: CASSPGSATGVHEQYF
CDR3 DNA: TGCGCCAGCAGCCCTGGGAGCGCCACAGGGGTCCACGAGCAGTACTTC

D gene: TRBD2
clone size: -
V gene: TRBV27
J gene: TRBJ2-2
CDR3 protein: CASSDSGRGTGELFF
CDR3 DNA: TGTGCCAGCAGTGATAGCGGGAGAGGTACCGGGGAGCTGTTTTTT

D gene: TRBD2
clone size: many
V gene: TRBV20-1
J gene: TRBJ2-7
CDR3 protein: CSARPLAGASYEQYF
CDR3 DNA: TGCAGTGCTAGACCTTTAGCGGGGGCCTCCTACGAGCAGTACTTC

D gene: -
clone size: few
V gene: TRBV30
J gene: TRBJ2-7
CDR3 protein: CAWSSGLSSYEQYF
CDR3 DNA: TGTGCCTGGAGTTCTGGCCTGAGCTCCTACGAGCAGTACTTC

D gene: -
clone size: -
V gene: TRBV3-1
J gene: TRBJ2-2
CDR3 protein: CASSQGGKAGELFF
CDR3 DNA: TGTGCCAGCAGCCAAGGAGGCAAGGCCGGGGAGCTGTTTTTT

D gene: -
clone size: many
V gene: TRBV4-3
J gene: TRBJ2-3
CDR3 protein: CASSHSLEDTQYF
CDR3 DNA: TGCGCCAGCAGCCATTCACTTGAAGATACGCAGTATTTT

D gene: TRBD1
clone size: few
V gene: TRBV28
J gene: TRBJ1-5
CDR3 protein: CASSGDRASNQPQHF
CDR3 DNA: TGTGCCAGCAGTGGGGACAGGGCAAGCAATCAGCCCCAGCATTTT

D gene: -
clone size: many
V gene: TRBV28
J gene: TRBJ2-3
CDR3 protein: CASSGTHLDTQYF
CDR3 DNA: TGTGCCAGCTCCGGGACTCACTTGGATACGCAGTATTTT

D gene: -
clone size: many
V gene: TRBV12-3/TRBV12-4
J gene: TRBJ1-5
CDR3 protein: CASSLGDGNQPQHF
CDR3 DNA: TGTGCCAGCAGCTTAGGGGACGGCAATCAGCCCCAGCATTTT

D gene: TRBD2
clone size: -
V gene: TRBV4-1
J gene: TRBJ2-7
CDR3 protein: CVSSPPGRAYEQYF
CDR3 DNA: TGCGTCAGCAGCCCCCCTGGGAGGGCCTACGAGCAGTACTTC

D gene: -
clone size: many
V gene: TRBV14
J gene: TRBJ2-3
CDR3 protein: CASSQDVSGTDTQYF
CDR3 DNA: TGTGCCAGCAGCCAAGATGTTAGCGGCACAGATACGCAGTATTTT

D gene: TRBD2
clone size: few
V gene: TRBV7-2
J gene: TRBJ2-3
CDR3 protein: CASSLVSGGEPYF
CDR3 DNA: TGTGCCAGCAGCTTAGTTAGCGGGGGGGAGCCGTATTTT

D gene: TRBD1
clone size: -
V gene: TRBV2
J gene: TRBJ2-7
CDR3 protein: CASSDPGGYPHEQYF
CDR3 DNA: TGTGCCAGCAGTGATCCAGGGGGCTATCCCCACGAGCAGTACTTC

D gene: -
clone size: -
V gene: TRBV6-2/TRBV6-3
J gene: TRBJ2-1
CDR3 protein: CASSYIGHEQFF
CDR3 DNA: TGTGCCAGCAGTTACATCGGCCATGAGCAGTTCTTC

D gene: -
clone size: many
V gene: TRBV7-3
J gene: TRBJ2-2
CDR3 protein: CASSLKDTDTGELFF
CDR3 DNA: TGTGCCAGCAGCTTAAAAGATACAGACACCGGGGAGCTGTTTTTT

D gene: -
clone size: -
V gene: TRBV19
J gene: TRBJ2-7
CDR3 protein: CASSMSGRAYEKYF
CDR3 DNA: TGTGCCAGTAGTATGTCGGGGAGAGCCTACGAGAAGTACTTC

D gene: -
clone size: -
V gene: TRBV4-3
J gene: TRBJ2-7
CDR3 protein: CASGQGTVGSYEQYF
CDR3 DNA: TGCGCCAGCGGCCAAGGGACCGTGGGGTCCTACGAGCAGTACTTC

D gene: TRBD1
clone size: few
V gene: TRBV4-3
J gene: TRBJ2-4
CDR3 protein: CASSQGDRGRFPAGNIQYF
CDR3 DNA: TGCGCCAGCAGCCAGGGGGACAGGGGGCGCTTCCCCGCAGGAAACATTCAGTACTTC

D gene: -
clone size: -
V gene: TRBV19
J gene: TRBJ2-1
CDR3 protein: CASSRLASYNEQFF
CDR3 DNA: TGTGCCAGTAGTCGCCTAGCGTCCTACAATGAGCAGTTCTTC

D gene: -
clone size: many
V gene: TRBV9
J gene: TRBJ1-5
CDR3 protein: CASSPQGRGNQPQHF
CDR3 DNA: TGTGCCAGCAGCCCACAGGGTCGTGGTAATCAGCCCCAGCATTTT

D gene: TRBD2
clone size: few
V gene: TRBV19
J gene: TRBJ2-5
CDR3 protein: CASKEEQGGLQTQYF
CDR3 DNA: TGTGCCAGTAAGGAGGAGCAGGGAGGGTTGCAGACCCAGTACTTC

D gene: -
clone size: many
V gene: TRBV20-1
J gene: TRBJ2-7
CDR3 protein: CSAQDPGLPYEQYF
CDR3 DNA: TGCAGTGCCCAGGACCCCGGGCTCCCCTACGAGCAGTACTTC